This TCR beta chain was observed in a study of blood T cell repertoires in COVID-19. Germline assignment: CDR1 MRHNA and CDR2 SNTAGT. Losses at the gene ends were 7 bases for V and 2 bases for J; bases not matched to a gene: 11. The CDR3 extends over 16 amino acids. All recovered Cohort 3 donors got two negative PCRs, got clearance, or saw symptom resolution. Here immunoSEQ multiplex PCR was the method, and the copy in TCRdb shows in-frame clones only, minus some. The sample has about 350,000 clones; about 90% are singletons. The sample taken for sequencing was PBMCs or T cells enriched from blood (not recorded which). This receptor was taken from a woman aged 25-40 years who had recovered from COVID-19. The rearrangement links TRBV6-4 to TRBJ2-7; 10 positions match TRBD2. The CDR3 region is CASTFSTSGLTYEQYF. CDR3 bases: TGTGCCAGCACCTTTTCGACTAGCGGGCTAACCTACGAGCAGTACTTC.